These 24 T cell receptor beta chains were sequenced from one sample in a study of shared clonotypes between healthy human individuals. Naive CD8 cells, CD45RO-negative and positively selected for CCR7, excluded terminally differentiated effector memory CD45RA+ cells. The repertoire was sequenced with immunoSEQ multiplex PCR; TCRdb's copy has only in-frame clones and lacks some. The sample includes roughly 570,000 clones, roughly 98% of them seen just once. Sequencing was carried out using naive CD8+ T cells sorted from blood. These receptors all come from a man aged 30-40 years in good health.

J is TRBJ1-2 and V is TRBV4-1; D is ambiguous. The CDR3 spans 15 residues. Trimming left V 0 bases short and J 3 bases short, with 11 bases between. Germline CDR1 MGHRA, CDR2 YSYEKL. The DNA of the CDR3 is TGCGCCAGCAGCCAAGATCGAGCCGGATACTATGGCTACACCTTC. Protein sequence: CASSQDRAGYYGYTF.

The rearrangement links TRBV6-5 to TRBJ2-2, with D possibly TRBD1 on 6 matching bases. The CDR3 contains 16 residues. The V end was cut by 2 bases, the J end by 7 bases, with 17 bases between. The germline V gene encodes CDR1 MNHEY and CDR2 SVGAGI. The CDR3 sequence: CASSYLQGEKSGELFF. The CDR3 coding sequence is TGTGCCAGCAGTTACCTACAGGGTGAGAAAAGCGGGGAGCTGTTTTTT.

The chain has TRBV15 and TRBJ1-2; 7 bases line up with TRBD1. The junction had 5 bases not matched to a gene; V was cut back by 1 base and J by 0 bases. The germline V gene encodes CDR1 LNHNV and CDR2 YYDKDF (reference sequence). This CDR3 has 16 residues. CDR3 bases: TGTGCCACCAGCAGAGTACCTCAGGGGGCTAACTATGGCTACACCTTC. Translated: CATSRVPQGANYGYTF.

V is TRBV29-1 and J is TRBJ1-1; no clear D gene. V was clipped by 4 bases and J by 5 bases, with 8 bases between them. Germline V gene lookup returns CDR1 SQVTM and CDR2 ANQGSEA. The CDR3 loop spans 11 amino acids. In DNA form, the CDR3 reads TGCAGCGTTGCCGGGGTTACTGAAGCTTTCTTT. Translated, it gives CSVAGVTEAFF.

The chain is built from TRBV12-5 and TRBJ2-1, with D perhaps matching TRBD1 (8 bases). Per the germline V gene, CDR1 is LGHNT and CDR2 is FRNRAP. Trimming cost V 6 bases and J 8 bases, with 26 bases left between them. The CDR3 totals 17 residues. CDR3 DNA: TGTGCTAGTGGCCTACAGGGGGGAGGGAGGGCCCTCGATGAGCAGTTCTTC. Protein sequence: CASGLQGGGRALDEQFF.

The chain combines TRBV2 with TRBJ2-3, with TRBD2 matching 10 bases. This CDR3 contains 15 residues. Per germline, CDR1 SNHLY and CDR2 FYNNEI. The V and J ends lost 6 bases and 2 bases, in that order; junction bases with no gene match: 5. CDR3 bases: TGTGCCAGCAGCCAAAGCGGGAGGGACACAGATACGCAGTATTTT. Translated, it gives CASSQSGRDTDTQYF.

The chain links TRBV29-1 to TRBJ2-2, with TRBD2 matching over 9 bases. V lost 3 bases, J lost 3 bases, and 11 bases stayed unmatched. Germline V CDR1 and CDR2: SQVTM, ANQGSEA. The CDR3 covers 17 residues. CDR3 nucleotides: TGCAGCGTTGACAATTCGGCGGGAGGGAAGGACACCGGGGAGCTGTTTTTT. Protein product: CSVDNSAGGKDTGELFF.

The chain links TRBV5-6 to TRBJ1-1, with D tentatively TRBD1 (5 bases). The V end lost 0 bases, the J end lost 3 bases, and 9 bases lay between the germline ends. The CDR3 sequence is 14 residues long. Per germline, CDR1 SGHDT and CDR2 YYEEEE. Here the CDR3 DNA reads TGTGCCAGCAGCTTGGTAGGGGAGTACACTGAAGCTTTCTTT. Amino acid sequence: CASSLVGEYTEAFF.

The rearrangement uses TRBV18 and TRBJ2-6, with TRBD2 as a possible D gene (5 bases). V lost 3 bases to trimming and J lost 0 bases, with 12 bases between them. The CDR3 is made up of 17 amino acids. Per germline, CDR1 KGHSH and CDR2 LQKENI. The chain's CDR3 is CASSPAGSISGANVLTF. The DNA for the CDR3 is TGTGCCAGCTCACCGGCGGGCAGTATCTCTGGGGCCAACGTCCTGACTTTC.

The chain couples TRBV29-1 to TRBJ1-2; 7 bases align to TRBD1. CDR1 and CDR2 (germline): SQVTM, ANQGSEA. The V and J ends lost 6 bases and 2 bases, in that order; junction bases with no gene match: 12. The CDR3 loop spans 15 amino acids. CDR3: CSVLPRQGTNYGYTF. CDR3 coding DNA: TGCAGCGTCCTACCCCGACAGGGAACCAACTATGGCTACACCTTC.

The chain carries TRBV7-7 and TRBJ2-3; TRBD2 matches at 8 bases. Trimming took 5 bases from V and 3 from J; bases not matched to a gene: 7. The CDR3 contains 15 residues. The germline CDR1 and CDR2 sequences are SSHAT and FNYEAQ (reference sequence). The CDR3 sequence is CASSRFASGTDTQYF. As DNA, the CDR3 is TGTGCCAGCAGCCGATTTGCTAGCGGGACAGATACGCAGTATTTT. Combining the CDR3 with reference TRBV7-7 and TRBJ2-3 gives the whole variable domain GAGVSQSPRYKVTKRGQDVTLRCDPISSHATLYWYQQALGQGPEFLTYFNYEAQPDKSGLPSDRFSAERPEGSISTLTIQRTEQRDSAMYRCASSRFASGTDTQYFGPGTRLTVL.

The V call is TRBV7-8, the J call TRBJ2-7; D may be TRBD1 or TRBD2 (6 bases each). From germline, CDR1 is SGHVS and CDR2 FQNEAQ. V was pared by 5 bases and J by 1 base, with 15 bases between. The CDR3 spans 15 residues. CDR3 DNA: TGTGCCAGCAGCCACACGCGGGACACGTCCTACGAGCAGTACTTC. This codes for CASSHTRDTSYEQYF.

The V gene is TRBV29-1, the J gene TRBJ2-3; D possibly uses TRBD1 or TRBD2 (5 bases each). This CDR3 spans 15 amino acids. The germline gives CDR1 SQVTM, CDR2 ANQGSEA. V lost 1 base to trimming and J lost 3 bases, with 14 bases between them. As DNA, the CDR3 is TGCAGCGTTGAAGTTCTGGGGGACGAGACAGATACGCAGTATTTT. Its protein is CSVEVLGDETDTQYF.

The gene calls are TRBV5-6 and TRBJ2-2; a weak D match, TRBD2 (5 bases). V was clipped by 2 bases and J by 1 base, with 18 bases between them. Germline assignment: CDR1 SGHDT and CDR2 YYEEEE. The CDR3 loop spans 18 amino acids. The CDR3 bases are TGTGCCAGCAGCTTCGTATCTATCTCGGGGAGGAACACCGGGGAGCTGTTTTTT. Residues: CASSFVSISGRNTGELFF.

In DNA form, the CDR3 reads TGTGCCAGCAGCCCCCCGACTAGCGAGACATACAATGAGCAGTTCTTC. It specifies CASSPPTSETYNEQFF. The chain carries TRBV7-9 and TRBJ2-1; 8 bases align to TRBD2. The V segment lost 5 bases and the J segment 4 bases; nucleotides outside the gene matches: 10. Germline V lookup: CDR1 SEHNR, CDR2 FQNEAQ (reference sequence). This CDR3 region has 16 residues.

V and J are TRBV5-1 and TRBJ2-7, with D perhaps matching TRBD1 (6 bases). Germline V gene lookup returns CDR1 SGHRS and CDR2 YFSETQ. V lost 3 bases to trimming and J lost 3 bases, with 13 bases between them. The CDR3 extends over 14 amino acids. The CDR3 here is CASSWTEMLYEQYF. CDR3 bases: TGCGCCAGCAGCTGGACAGAGATGCTCTACGAGCAGTACTTC.

The chain employs TRBV7-9 and TRBJ2-7, with 7 bases lining up with TRBD1. The CDR3 covers 13 residues. Germline loops: CDR1 SEHNR, CDR2 FQNEAQ (reference sequence). With V trimmed by 6 bases and J by 3 bases, 5 bases remained unmatched. The CDR3 nucleotides read TGTGCCAGCAGTCAGGCAGGGGGCTACGAGCAGTACTTC. This codes for CASSQAGGYEQYF. The full variable domain, completed using reference TRBV7-9 and TRBJ2-7, is DTGVSQNPRHKITKRGQNVTFRCDPISEHNRLYWYRQTLGQGPEFLTYFQNEAQLEKSRLLSDRFSAERPKGSFSTLEIQRTEQGDSAMYLCASSQAGGYEQYFGPGTRLTVT.

This clone was recorded once. The V gene is TRBV5-8, the J gene TRBJ2-2; no definite D call. Germline V gene sequence: CDR1 SGHTS, CDR2 YDEGEE. The CDR3 is 18 amino acids. Trimming removed 0 bases from V and 0 bases from J, with 15 bases in between. For the CDR3, the DNA is TGTGCCAGCAGCTTGGATGGCAGGTTAAGTACGAACACCGGGGAGCTGTTTTTT. It yields the protein CASSLDGRLSTNTGELFF.

The chain recombines TRBV7-9 with TRBJ2-7; either TRBD1 or TRBD2 may fit D (6 bases each). The CDR3 is 13 amino acids. Germline values: CDR1 SEHNR, CDR2 FQNEAQ (reference sequence). V was clipped by 9 bases and J by 0 bases, with 12 bases between them. The CDR3 loop reads CASGGPLSYEQYF. The CDR3 DNA sequence: TGTGCCAGTGGGGGGCCCCTCTCCTACGAGCAGTACTTC.

The rearrangement links TRBV5-1 to TRBJ2-1; 13 bases fit TRBD2. From germline, CDR1 is SGHRS and CDR2 YFSETQ. This CDR3 has 17 residues. The trim removed 4 bases at V and 4 bases at J, leaving 8 bases unmatched. The CDR3 loop is CASSQGLAGFYYNEQFF. The CDR3 DNA reads as TGCGCCAGCAGCCAGGGACTAGCGGGATTCTATTACAATGAGCAGTTCTTC. The full variable domain, its missing parts supplied by reference TRBV5-1 and TRBJ2-1, is KAGVTQTPRYLIKTRGQQVTLSCSPISGHRSVSWYQQTPGQGLQFLFEYFSETQRNKGNFPGRFSGRQFSNSRSEMNVSTLELGDSALYLCASSQGLAGFYYNEQFFGPGTRLTVL.

The DNA for the CDR3 is TGTGCCAGCGACATTGGCGACCAAGAGACCCAGTACTTC. It yields the protein CASDIGDQETQYF. The chain joins TRBV11-2 to TRBJ2-5; no firm D call. The CDR3 runs to 13 residues. The germline CDR1 and CDR2 sequences are SGHAT and FQNNGV. The ends were cut back, 8 bases at V and 0 bases at J, with 10 bases in the middle.

The V call is TRBV11-2, the J call TRBJ1-2, with unresolved D. The germline V gene has CDR1 SGHAT and CDR2 FQNNGV. The CDR3 extends over 13 amino acids. Trimming took 5 bases from V and 3 from J, leaving 10 bases between them. The CDR3 nucleotides read TGTGCCAGCAGCACGGACGGGTACTATGGCTACACCTTC. Translating it yields CASSTDGYYGYTF.

V and J are TRBV10-1 and TRBJ1-1; D remains ambiguous. This CDR3 comprises 16 residues. Germline CDR1 WNHNN, CDR2 SYGVQD (reference sequence). Deletions cut 6 bases from V and 3 bases from J, with 20 bases between. The CDR3 loop is CASRALLGGGHTEAFF. The CDR3 bases are TGCGCCAGCAGGGCCCTTTTGGGCGGCGGGCACACTGAAGCTTTCTTT.

Only one count was recorded for this clone. The rearrangement uses TRBV7-3 and TRBJ2-1; 7 bases fit TRBD1. CDR3 length equals 15 residues. CDR1 is SGHTA, CDR2 FQGTGA, per germline. J lost 7 bases, V lost 1 base, and 7 bases had no gene match. The CDR3: CASSLSTGVWNEQFF. CDR3 in DNA: TGTGCCAGCAGCTTAAGCACAGGGGTTTGGAATGAGCAGTTCTTC.